The sequence of this T cell receptor beta chain was determined in a study of cytomegalovirus exposure and HLA in healthy donors. At the level of the study: Earlier sequencing of 150 million to 200 million T cells yielded 120 million or so unique TCR beta sequences. Whole-study findings and limits: Most CMV-associated TCR beta chains appeared HLA-restricted in a later analysis.

The PCR was carried out with 60 Vbeta primers and 13 Jbeta primers. Sequencing used immunoSEQ multiplex PCR; TCRdb keeps in-frame clones, though not all of them. The profile shows 100,000 to 150,000 clones, 83% of them singletons. Comments on this clone: Its antigen is undetermined. At one of its ends the junction is not consistent with the germline gene, which may arise from a read error.

The CDR3 covers 13 residues. CDR1 SEHNR and CDR2 FQNEAQ come from the germline V gene (reference sequence). The sample taken for sequencing was PBMCs. This sequence originates from a woman aged 40-49 years in good health and CMV-seropositive. The genes are TRBV7-9 and TRBJ2-7; D perhaps matches TRBD1 (5 bases). The chain's CDR3 is CSSSLDRIYEQYF. CDR3 sequence (DNA): TGTTCCAGCAGCTTAGACAGAATCTACGAGCAGTACTTC.